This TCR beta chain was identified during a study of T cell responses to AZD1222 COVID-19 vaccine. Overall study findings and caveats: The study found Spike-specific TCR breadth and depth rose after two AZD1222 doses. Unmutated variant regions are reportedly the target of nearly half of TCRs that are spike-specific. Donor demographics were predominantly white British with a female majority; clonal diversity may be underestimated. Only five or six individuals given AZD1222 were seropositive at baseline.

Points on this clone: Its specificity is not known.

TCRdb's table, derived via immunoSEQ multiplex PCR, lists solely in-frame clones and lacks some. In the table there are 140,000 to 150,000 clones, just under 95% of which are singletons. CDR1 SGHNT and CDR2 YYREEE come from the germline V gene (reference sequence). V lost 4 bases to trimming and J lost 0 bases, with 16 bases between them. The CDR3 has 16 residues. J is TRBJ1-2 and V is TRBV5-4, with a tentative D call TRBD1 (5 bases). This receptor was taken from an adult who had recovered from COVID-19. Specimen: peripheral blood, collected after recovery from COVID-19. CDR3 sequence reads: CASSAGRENANYGYTF. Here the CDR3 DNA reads TGTGCCAGCAGCGCCGGCAGGGAGAACGCTAACTATGGCTACACCTTC.